The 19 T cell receptor beta chains below all came from one sample that was sequenced in a study of shared clonotypes between healthy human individuals. TCRdb's copy holds only in-frame clones and misses some; the assay was immunoSEQ multiplex PCR. The sample holds 1,500,000 or so clones, roughly 95% seen once. Sequenced: naive CD4+ T cells sorted from blood. As for subset: CD45RA+ positively selected. These receptors were collected from a man aged 30 to 45 in good health.

The rearrangement links TRBV9 to TRBJ2-7; tentatively, D is TRBD1 (5 bases). The CDR3 extends over 16 amino acids. Germline V gene sequence: CDR1 SGDLS, CDR2 YYNGEE. Deletions cut 0 bases from V and 2 bases from J, with 15 bases between. The CDR3 reads CASSVATGAPTYEQYF. CDR3 sequence (DNA): TGTGCCAGCAGCGTAGCTACAGGAGCGCCAACCTACGAGCAGTACTTC.

The genes are TRBV28 and TRBJ1-1; the D is unclear. This CDR3 has 15 amino acids. V was shortened by 5 bases and J by 5 bases, with 18 bases between the two germline ends. Germline lookup yields CDR1 MDHEN and CDR2 SYDVKM. The CDR3 is CASSTVREGRTEAFF. Written as DNA, the CDR3 is TGTGCCAGCAGTACGGTTAGGGAAGGACGGACTGAAGCTTTCTTT.

CDR3 region: CASSATGTGGYEQYF. The CDR3 region has the DNA TGTGCCAGTAGTGCTACCGGGACAGGGGGCTACGAGCAGTACTTC. V usage is TRBV19 and J usage is TRBJ2-7; 11 bases are shared with TRBD1. The junction had 6 bases not matched to a gene; V was cut back by 5 bases and J by 3 bases. Germline lookup yields CDR1 LNHDA and CDR2 SQIVND (reference sequence). This CDR3 region has 15 residues.

The chain couples TRBV6-1 to TRBJ1-5; tentatively, D is TRBD1 (5 bases). Between the trimmed V and J ends, which lost 1 base and 6 bases, there was a span of 13 bases. Per the germline V gene, CDR1 is MNHNS and CDR2 is SASEGT. This CDR3 region has 15 residues. The CDR3 here is CASSEEPGLIQPQHF. The CDR3 nucleotides are TGTGCCAGCAGTGAAGAGCCGGGGCTGATTCAGCCCCAGCATTTT.

The chain joins TRBV27 to TRBJ2-7, with 9 bases fitting TRBD1. V was pared by 6 bases and J by 1 base, with 7 bases of the junction left unmatched. The CDR3 is 15 amino acids. The germline V gene encodes CDR1 MNHEY and CDR2 SMNVEV (reference sequence). CDR3 DNA sequence: TGTGCCAGCAGCAATACCGGGACAGGGTCCTACGAGCAGTACTTC. Its translation: CASSNTGTGSYEQYF.

The V and J genes are TRBV11-2 and TRBJ1-2; no clear D gene. Germline values: CDR1 SGHAT, CDR2 FQNNGV. This CDR3 is 12 amino acids long. V was clipped by 2 bases and J by 5 bases, with 6 bases between them. The CDR3 DNA reads as TGTGCCAGCAGCTTATCCGGTTATGGCTACACCTTC. This translates into CASSLSGYGYTF.

This clone has a handful of counts. The rearrangement links TRBV7-8 to TRBJ2-7, with TRBD2 matching 7 bases. This CDR3 comprises 14 residues. Trimming cost V 8 bases and J 2 bases; bases outside gene matches: 9. The germline V gene encodes CDR1 SGHVS and CDR2 FQNEAQ. The CDR3 region has the DNA TGTGCCAGCGGGAAAGCGGGACTTACCTACGAGCAGTACTTC. Its protein product is CASGKAGLTYEQYF.

This clone was detected only once. V and J are TRBV29-1 and TRBJ1-4; tentative D call: TRBD1 (5 bases). The CDR3 extends over 12 amino acids. Germline V lookup: CDR1 SQVTM, CDR2 ANQGSEA. Trimming shortened V by 5 bases and J by 6 bases, and 10 bases separated the two germline ends. The CDR3 DNA follows: TGCAGCGTTCTCCAGGGAGATGAAAAACTGTTTTTT. Translated, it gives CSVLQGDEKLFF.

The rearrangement uses TRBV28 and TRBJ2-1, with D maybe TRBD2 (5 bases). The V end lost 8 bases, the J end lost 2 bases, and 13 bases lay between the germline ends. Per germline, CDR1 MDHEN and CDR2 SYDVKM. The CDR3 covers 14 residues. In DNA, the CDR3 is TGTGCCAGCTATTCGGGGATGACCTACAATGAGCAGTTCTTC. It is translated as CASYSGMTYNEQFF.

The chain combines TRBV11-2 with TRBJ2-1, with D unresolved. The V gene's germline CDR1 is SGHAT and CDR2 FQNNGV. Trimming took 5 bases from V and 1 from J, leaving 18 bases between them. This CDR3 has 17 amino acids. CDR3 sequence reads: CASSPVGLWSSYNEQFF. DNA of the CDR3: TGTGCCAGCAGCCCCGTGGGTTTGTGGAGTTCCTACAATGAGCAGTTCTTC.

The J gene is TRBJ1-1, the V gene TRBV2; D is ambiguous. CDR3 size: 13 residues. CDR1 SNHLY and CDR2 FYNNEI come from the germline V gene. Trimming removed 10 bases from V and 0 bases from J, with 12 bases in between. CDR3 amino acids: CATTTELNTEAFF. The CDR3 bases are TGTGCCACCACTACAGAGTTGAACACTGAAGCTTTCTTT.

This chain joins TRBV5-1 and TRBJ2-3, with a possible D match to TRBD2 (5 bases). The germline V gene has CDR1 SGHRS and CDR2 YFSETQ. V shed 4 bases and J shed 4 bases, with 16 bases lying between them. This CDR3 comprises 15 residues. CDR3 amino acids: CASSPGRAGADTQYF. CDR3 sequence (DNA): TGCGCCAGCAGCCCCGGGCGGGCTGGGGCAGATACGCAGTATTTT.

The chain links TRBV27 to TRBJ1-1; 7 bases line up with TRBD1. This CDR3 comprises 16 residues. Trimming cost V 5 bases and J 4 bases; bases outside gene matches: 13. CDR1 is MNHEY, CDR2 SMNVEV, per germline (reference sequence). The CDR3 nucleotides read TGTGCCAGCAGTCCTACAGGGGCGGGGCGGGGCACTGAAGCTTTCTTT. Translating gives CASSPTGAGRGTEAFF.

J is TRBJ2-5 and V is TRBV5-1, with 9 bases that match TRBD2. This CDR3 region has 16 residues. The germline gives CDR1 SGHRS, CDR2 YFSETQ. The ends lost 4 bases at V and 0 bases at J; junction bases unmatched: 7. CDR3 sequence (DNA): TGCGCCAGCAGCCCAAGACTAGCGGAGTACCAAGAGACCCAGTACTTC. It is translated as CASSPRLAEYQETQYF.

The chain is built from TRBV28 and TRBJ1-5; weak D call: TRBD1 (5 bases). This CDR3 has 15 residues. The ends were cut back, 3 bases at V and 3 bases at J, with 12 bases in the middle. The germline V gene encodes CDR1 MDHEN and CDR2 SYDVKM. This CDR3 is CASSFGRDPNQPQHF. The CDR3 coding sequence is TGTGCCAGCAGTTTCGGCCGGGACCCCAATCAGCCCCAGCATTTT. Using reference TRBV28 and TRBJ1-5 for the parts outside the CDR3, the full variable domain is DVKVTQSSRYLVKRTGEKVFLECVQDMDHENMFWYRQDPGLGLRLIYFSYDVKMKEKGDIPEGYSVSREKKERFSLILESASTNQTSMYLCASSFGRDPNQPQHFGDGTRLSIL.

This clone has only one observation. The rearrangement uses TRBV5-1 and TRBJ2-3, with TRBD2 as a possible D gene (5 bases). CDR3 size: 15 residues. V shed 6 bases and J shed 2 bases, with 16 bases lying between them. Germline lookup yields CDR1 SGHRS and CDR2 YFSETQ. CDR3 bases: TGCGCCAGCACCTACTCCGGGAAATACACAGATACGCAGTATTTT. It encodes CASTYSGKYTDTQYF.

V is TRBV7-6 and J is TRBJ2-1, with TRBD1 matching over 10 bases. Germline V gives CDR1 SGHVS, CDR2 FNYEAQ. This CDR3 has 16 residues. The V and J ends lost 5 bases and 6 bases, in that order; junction bases with no gene match: 10. The CDR3 DNA reads TGTGCCAGCAGCACCGGACTGCGGGACAGGGGCAATGAGCAGTTCTTC. Its translation is CASSTGLRDRGNEQFF.

The chain carries TRBV7-9 and TRBJ2-1, with 11 bases that match TRBD1. V lost 1 base, J lost 3 bases, and 5 bases stayed unmatched. The CDR3 length is 17 residues. Germline V gene lookup returns CDR1 SEHNR and CDR2 FQNEAQ (reference sequence). CDR3 nucleotide sequence: TGTGCCAGCAGCTTAGATCCGGGACAGGGGGACTACAATGAGCAGTTCTTC. It is translated as CASSLDPGQGDYNEQFF.

About this clone: The same CDR3 can be traced to other DNA sequences in this sample. The gene calls are TRBV5-1 and TRBJ2-7; D may be TRBD2 (5 bases). The CDR3 has 13 residues. Germline CDR1 is SGHRS and CDR2 is YFSETQ. Trimming pared 0 bases from V and 3 bases from J, leaving 7 bases between. The DNA of the CDR3 is TGCGCCAGCAGCTTGGCGGGGAACTACGAGCAGTACTTC. Encoded protein: CASSLAGNYEQYF.